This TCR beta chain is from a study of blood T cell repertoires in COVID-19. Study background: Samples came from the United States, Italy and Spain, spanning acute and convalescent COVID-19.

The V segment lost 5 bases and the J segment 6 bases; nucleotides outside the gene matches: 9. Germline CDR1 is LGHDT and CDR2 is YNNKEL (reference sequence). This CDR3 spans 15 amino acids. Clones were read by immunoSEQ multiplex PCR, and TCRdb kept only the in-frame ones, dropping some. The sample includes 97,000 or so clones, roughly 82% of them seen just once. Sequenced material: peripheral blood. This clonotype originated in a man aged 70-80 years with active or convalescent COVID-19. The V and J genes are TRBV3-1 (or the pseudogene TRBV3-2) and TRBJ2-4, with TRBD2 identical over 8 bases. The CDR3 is CASSGRVAGGNIQYF. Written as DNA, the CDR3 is TGTGCCAGCAGCGGCCGGGTTGCGGGGGGAAACATTCAGTACTTC.